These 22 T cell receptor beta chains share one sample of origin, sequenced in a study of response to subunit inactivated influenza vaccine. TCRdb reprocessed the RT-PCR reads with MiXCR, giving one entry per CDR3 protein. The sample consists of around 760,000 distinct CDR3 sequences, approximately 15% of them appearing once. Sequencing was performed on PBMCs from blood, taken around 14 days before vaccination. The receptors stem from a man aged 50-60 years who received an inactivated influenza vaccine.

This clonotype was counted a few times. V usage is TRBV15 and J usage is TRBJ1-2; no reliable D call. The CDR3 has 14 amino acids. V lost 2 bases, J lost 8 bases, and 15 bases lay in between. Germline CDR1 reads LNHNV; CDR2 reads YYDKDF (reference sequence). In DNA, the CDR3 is TGTGCCACCAGCAGACAGCGAGAGGTTGGCGGCTACACCTTC. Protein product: CATSRQREVGGYTF.

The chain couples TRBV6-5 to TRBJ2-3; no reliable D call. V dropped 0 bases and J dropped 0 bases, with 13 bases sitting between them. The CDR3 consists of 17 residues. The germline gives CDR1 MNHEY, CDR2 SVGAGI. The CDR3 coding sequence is TGTGCCAGCAGTTACTCCCTCGGACGGATTAGCACAGATACGCAGTATTTT. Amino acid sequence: CASSYSLGRISTDTQYF.

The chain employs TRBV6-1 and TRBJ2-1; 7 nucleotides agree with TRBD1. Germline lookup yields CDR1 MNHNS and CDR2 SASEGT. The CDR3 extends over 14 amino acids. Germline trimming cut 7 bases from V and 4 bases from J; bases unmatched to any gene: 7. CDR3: CASITGASYNEQFF. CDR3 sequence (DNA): TGTGCCAGCATAACAGGGGCGAGTTACAATGAGCAGTTCTTC.

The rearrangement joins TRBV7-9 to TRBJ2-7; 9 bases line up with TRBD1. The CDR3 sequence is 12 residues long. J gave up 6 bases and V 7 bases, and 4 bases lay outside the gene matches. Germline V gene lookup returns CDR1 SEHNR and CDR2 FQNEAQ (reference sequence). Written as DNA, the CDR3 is TGTGCCAGCAATCCGACAGGGGGCGAGCAGTACTTC. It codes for CASNPTGGEQYF.

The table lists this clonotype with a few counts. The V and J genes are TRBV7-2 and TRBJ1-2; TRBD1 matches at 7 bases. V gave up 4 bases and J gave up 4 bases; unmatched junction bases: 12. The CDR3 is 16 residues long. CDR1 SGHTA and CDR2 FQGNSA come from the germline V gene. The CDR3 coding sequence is TGTGCCAGCAGCTCCCCATCCACAGGGGCTGTCTATGGCTACACCTTC. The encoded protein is CASSSPSTGAVYGYTF.

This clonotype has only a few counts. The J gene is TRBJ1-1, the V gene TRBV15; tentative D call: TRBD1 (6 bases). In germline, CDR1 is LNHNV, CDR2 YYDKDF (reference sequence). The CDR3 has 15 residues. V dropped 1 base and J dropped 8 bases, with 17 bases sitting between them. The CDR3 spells CATSRVREGGPEAFF. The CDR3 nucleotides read TGTGCCACCAGCAGAGTACGGGAAGGGGGGCCGGAAGCTTTCTTT. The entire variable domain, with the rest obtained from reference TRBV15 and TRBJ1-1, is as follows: DAMVIQNPRYQVTQFGKPVTLSCSQTLNHNVMYWYQQKSSQAPKLLFHYYDKDFNNEADTPDNFQSRRPNTSFCFLDIRSPGLGDTAMYLCATSRVREGGPEAFFGQGTRLTVV.

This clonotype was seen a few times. This chain's CDR3 is CASSLPGSGSGVDTQYF. The CDR3 nucleotides are TGTGCCAGCAGCTTACCGGGTAGCGGGAGTGGTGTAGATACGCAGTATTTT. The chain employs TRBV7-3 and TRBJ2-3, with 9 bases matching TRBD2. V was pared by 2 bases and J by 5 bases, with 11 bases of the junction left unmatched. This CDR3 has 17 residues. Germline V CDR1 and CDR2: SGHTA, FQGTGA.

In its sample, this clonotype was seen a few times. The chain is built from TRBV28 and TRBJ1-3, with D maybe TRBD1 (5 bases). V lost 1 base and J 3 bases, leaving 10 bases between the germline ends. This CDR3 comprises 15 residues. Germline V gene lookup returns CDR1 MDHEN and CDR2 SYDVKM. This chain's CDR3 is CASSLSTGVGNTIYF. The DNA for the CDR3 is TGTGCCAGCAGTTTATCTACGGGGGTTGGAAACACCATATATTTT.

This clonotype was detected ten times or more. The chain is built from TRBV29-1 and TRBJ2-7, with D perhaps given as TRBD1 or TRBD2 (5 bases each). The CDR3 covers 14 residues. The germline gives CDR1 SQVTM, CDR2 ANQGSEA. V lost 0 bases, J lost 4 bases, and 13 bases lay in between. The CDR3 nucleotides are TGCAGCGTTGAAGATCCGGGACCTCCTTACGAGCAGTACTTC. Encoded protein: CSVEDPGPPYEQYF.

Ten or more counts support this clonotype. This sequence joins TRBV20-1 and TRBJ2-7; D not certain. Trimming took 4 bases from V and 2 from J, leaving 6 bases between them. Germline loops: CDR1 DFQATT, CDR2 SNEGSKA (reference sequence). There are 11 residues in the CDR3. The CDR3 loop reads CSATSTYEQYF. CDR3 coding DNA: TGCAGTGCTACCTCGACCTACGAGCAGTACTTC.

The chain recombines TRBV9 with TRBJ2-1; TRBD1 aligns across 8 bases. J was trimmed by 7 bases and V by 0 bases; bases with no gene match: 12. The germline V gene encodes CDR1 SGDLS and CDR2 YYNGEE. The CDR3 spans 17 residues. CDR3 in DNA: TGTGCCAGCAGCGTAGGCTTAAATCGACAGGGGTGGAATGAGCAGTTCTTC. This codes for CASSVGLNRQGWNEQFF.

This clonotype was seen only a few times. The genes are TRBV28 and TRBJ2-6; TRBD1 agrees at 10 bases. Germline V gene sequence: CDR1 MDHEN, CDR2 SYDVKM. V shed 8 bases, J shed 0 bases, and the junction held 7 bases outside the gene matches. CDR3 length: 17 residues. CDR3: CASETGGGLSGANVLTF. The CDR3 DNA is TGTGCCAGCGAGACAGGGGGCGGTCTCTCTGGGGCCAACGTCCTGACTTTC.

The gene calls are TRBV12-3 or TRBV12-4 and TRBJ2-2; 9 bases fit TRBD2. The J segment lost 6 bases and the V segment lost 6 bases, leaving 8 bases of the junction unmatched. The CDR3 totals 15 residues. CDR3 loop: CASSLGTSRAGELFF. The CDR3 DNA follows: TGTGCCAGCAGCCTAGGGACTAGCCGTGCCGGGGAGCTGTTTTTT.

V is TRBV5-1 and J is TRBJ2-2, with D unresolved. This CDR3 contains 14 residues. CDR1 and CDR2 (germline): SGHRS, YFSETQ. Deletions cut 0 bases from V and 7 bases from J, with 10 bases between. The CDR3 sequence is CASSLEFDLGELFF. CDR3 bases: TGCGCCAGCAGCTTGGAGTTTGACCTCGGGGAGCTGTTTTTT. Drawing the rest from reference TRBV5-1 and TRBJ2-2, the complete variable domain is KAGVTQTPRYLIKTRGQQVTLSCSPISGHRSVSWYQQTPGQGLQFLFEYFSETQRNKGNFPGRFSGRQFSNSRSEMNVSTLELGDSALYLCASSLEFDLGELFFGEGSRLTVL.

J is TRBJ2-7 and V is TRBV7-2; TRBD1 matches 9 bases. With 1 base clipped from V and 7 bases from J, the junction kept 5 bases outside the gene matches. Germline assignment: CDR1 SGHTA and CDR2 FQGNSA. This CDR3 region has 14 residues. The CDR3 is CASSLVGTGKEQYF. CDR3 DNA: TGTGCCAGCAGCTTAGTGGGGACAGGGAAGGAGCAGTACTTC. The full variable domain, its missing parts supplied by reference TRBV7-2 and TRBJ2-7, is GAGVSQSPSNKVTEKGKDVELRCDPISGHTALYWYRQSLGQGLEFLIYFQGNSAPDKSGLPSDRFSAERTGGSVSTLTIQRTQQEDSAVYLCASSLVGTGKEQYFGPGTRLTVT.

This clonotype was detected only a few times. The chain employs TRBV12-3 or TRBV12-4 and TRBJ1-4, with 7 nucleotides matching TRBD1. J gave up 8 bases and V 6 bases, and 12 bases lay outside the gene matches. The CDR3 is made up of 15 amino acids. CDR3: CASSPSQGGGEKLFF. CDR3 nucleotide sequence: TGTGCCAGCAGCCCCTCCCAGGGGGGAGGGGAAAAACTGTTTTTT.

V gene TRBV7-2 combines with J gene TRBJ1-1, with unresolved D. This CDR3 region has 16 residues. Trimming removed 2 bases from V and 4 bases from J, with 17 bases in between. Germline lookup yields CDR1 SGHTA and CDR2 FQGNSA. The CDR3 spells CASSLTGALLGTEAFF. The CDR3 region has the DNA TGTGCCAGCAGCTTAACGGGTGCCTTGCTGGGCACTGAAGCTTTCTTT.

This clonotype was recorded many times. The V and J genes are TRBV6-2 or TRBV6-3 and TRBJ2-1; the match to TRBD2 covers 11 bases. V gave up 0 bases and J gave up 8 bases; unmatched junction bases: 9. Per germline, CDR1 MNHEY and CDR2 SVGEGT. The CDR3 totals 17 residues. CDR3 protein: CASSYSVEGLAGYEQFF. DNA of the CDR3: TGTGCCAGCAGTTACTCGGTCGAAGGACTAGCGGGCTATGAGCAGTTCTTC.

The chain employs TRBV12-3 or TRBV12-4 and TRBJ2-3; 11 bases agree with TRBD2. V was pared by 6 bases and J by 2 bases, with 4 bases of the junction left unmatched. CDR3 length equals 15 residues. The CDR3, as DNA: TGTGCCAGCAGATTGGGACTAGCGGCCACAGATACGCAGTATTTT. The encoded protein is CASRLGLAATDTQYF.

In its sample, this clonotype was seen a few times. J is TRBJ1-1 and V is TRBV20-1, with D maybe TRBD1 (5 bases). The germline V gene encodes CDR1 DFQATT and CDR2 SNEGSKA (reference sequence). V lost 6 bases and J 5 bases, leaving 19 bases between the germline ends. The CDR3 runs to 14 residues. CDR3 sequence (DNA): TGCAGTGCCGAGAGCACGACAGCGTTAACTGAAGCTTTCTTT. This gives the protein CSAESTTALTEAFF.

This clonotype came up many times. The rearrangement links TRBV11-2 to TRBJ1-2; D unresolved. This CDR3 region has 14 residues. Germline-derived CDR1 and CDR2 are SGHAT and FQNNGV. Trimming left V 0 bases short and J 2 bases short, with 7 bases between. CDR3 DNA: TGTGCCAGCAGCTTAGACAGGCTGAACTATGGCTACACCTTC. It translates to CASSLDRLNYGYTF.

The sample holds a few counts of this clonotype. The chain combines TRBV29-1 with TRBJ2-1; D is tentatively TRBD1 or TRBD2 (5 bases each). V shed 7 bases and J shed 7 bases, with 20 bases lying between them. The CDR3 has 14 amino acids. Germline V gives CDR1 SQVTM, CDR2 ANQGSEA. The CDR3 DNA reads TGCAGCGCCTCAGCCGCCCCTGAGGGGAATGAGCAGTTCTTC. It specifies CSASAAPEGNEQFF.